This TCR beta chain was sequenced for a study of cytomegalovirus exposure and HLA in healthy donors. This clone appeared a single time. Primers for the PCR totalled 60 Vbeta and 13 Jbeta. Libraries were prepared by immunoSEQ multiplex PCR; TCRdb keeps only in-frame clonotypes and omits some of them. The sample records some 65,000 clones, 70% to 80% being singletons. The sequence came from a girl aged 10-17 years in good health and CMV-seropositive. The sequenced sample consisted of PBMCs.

CDR3 loop: CASSPGQGGPIGLYGYTF. CDR3 DNA: TGTGCCAGCAGCCCCGGACAGGGGGGCCCCATCGGCCTGTACGGCTACACCTTC. This rearrangement joins TRBV28 to TRBJ1-2; 10 bases match TRBD1. Trimming removed 6 bases from V and 8 bases from J; junction bases left unmatched: 21. Per the germline V gene, CDR1 is MDHEN and CDR2 is SYDVKM. This CDR3 spans 18 amino acids.